The subject of this entry is one T cell receptor (beta chain). Its cognate antigen is unknown. The data originate from a study of CD8 T cells in ankylosing spondylitis. Germline V lookup: CDR1 SEHNR, CDR2 FQNEAQ (reference sequence). V lost 11 bases and J 3 bases, leaving 11 bases between the germline ends. The CDR3 totals 12 residues. Each CDR3 protein gets one entry after TCRdb re-called the 5' RACE reads with MiXCR. The table has approximately 140,000 distinct CDR3 sequences, 7% to 10% seen once. General study points: A motif of eight highly homologous TCR beta variants was seen as apparently characteristic of ankylosing spondylitis blood. As reported, disease-linked clones showed significant enrichment in matched ankylosing spondylitis synovial fluid.

The clonotype was recovered from a male donor with ankylosing spondylitis. The sequenced material came from synovial fluid, either unsorted or a sorted T cell fraction (not recorded which). The chain couples TRBV7-9 to TRBJ2-1, with D possibly matching TRBD2 (5 bases). The CDR3 region is CAFNRDYNEQFF. CDR3 coding DNA: TGTGCCTTCAACCGGGACTACAATGAGCAGTTCTTC.